This T cell receptor beta chain was retrieved from a study of response to subunit inactivated influenza vaccine. Using its own MiXCR run on the RT-PCR reads, TCRdb lists one record per CDR3 protein. The sample holds some 200,000 distinct CDR3 sequences, roughly 12% seen once. Losses at the gene ends were 1 base for V and 5 bases for J; bases not matched to a gene: 5. The CDR3 has 15 amino acids. CDR1 and CDR2 (germline): SGHVS, FNYEAQ. This clonotype was seen many times. These data were likewise used in another study, on T cells expressing NK-cell markers. This second report adds: Synthesis of TCR beta cDNA relied on 5'RACE template switching carrying UMIs.

This TCR came from a man aged 45-65 years who received an inactivated influenza vaccine. The sample in question was CD8+ T cells sorted from PBMCs, obtained about 13 days after vaccination. This chain links TRBV7-6 with TRBJ2-7; TRBD1 matches at 10 bases. CDR3 protein: CASSLEWGTGDEQYF. The CDR3 DNA follows: TGTGCCAGCAGCTTAGAATGGGGGACAGGGGACGAGCAGTACTTC.